This T cell receptor (beta chain) originates from a study of CD8 T cells in ankylosing spondylitis. TCRdb analysed the 5' RACE reads with MiXCR anew, one entry per CDR3 protein. Among roughly 300,000 distinct CDR3 sequences listed, around 7.6% were seen once. Findings and caveats of the study: Seemingly characteristic of ankylosing spondylitis blood was a TCR beta motif consisting of about 8 highly homologous variants.

Per the germline V gene, CDR1 is MDHEN and CDR2 is SYDVKM. Trimming at V came to 2 bases and at J to 4 bases, leaving 13 bases not matched to a gene. This CDR3 comprises 18 residues. This clonotype was detected only a few times. Its antigen is undetermined. Sequenced input: blood, either unsorted or a sorted T cell fraction (not recorded which). The sequence was obtained from a male donor with ankylosing spondylitis. V usage is TRBV28 and J usage is TRBJ2-3, with 9 positions matching TRBD2. CDR3 bases: TGTGCCAGCAGTTTAATGGTTAGGAGCGGGAGGAGCGCAGATACGCAGTATTTT. Amino acid sequence: CASSLMVRSGRSADTQYF. The full variable domain, rest sourced from reference TRBV28 and TRBJ2-3, is DVKVTQSSRYLVKRTGEKVFLECVQDMDHENMFWYRQDPGLGLRLIYFSYDVKMKEKGDIPEGYSVSREKKERFSLILESASTNQTSMYLCASSLMVRSGRSADTQYFGPGTRLTVL.